What follows describes a single TCR beta chain. Its antigen is currently unknown. Assay: immunoSEQ multiplex PCR; the TCRdb copy retains only in-frame clones and omits some. The sample yields about 64,000 clones, around 87% seen once. The nonmyeloablative bone marrow transplants came from related graft donors, with transient mixed chimerism. Unstimulated regulatory T cells (CD4+CD25+CD127-), CD4+CD25- non-regulatory cells, CD4 and CD8 cells were FACS-sorted from thawed PBMCs. The data were taken from a study of Tregs in tolerant kidney transplant recipients. Study-wide findings and caveats: This study did not directly address biological reproducibility. Tregs expanded with activated donor B cells seemed most donor-specific. Validation in larger populations is needed because few patients were studied.

The specimen was CD4+ T cells from blood (PBMCs), collected 6 months after the transplant. The clonotype was recovered from a human patient who received a combined kidney and bone marrow transplant. Some T cells may be provided by the graft donor.

CDR3 in DNA: TGTGCCAGCAGTGAGTTGAGAATAAATCAGCCCCAGCATTTT. Translating it yields CASSELRINQPQHF. This chain uses TRBV2 with TRBJ1-5, with D uncertain. CDR1 SNHLY and CDR2 FYNNEI come from the germline V gene. Trimming left V 3 bases short and J 4 bases short, with 10 bases between. The CDR3 consists of 14 residues.